This record concerns one T cell receptor (beta chain) sequence. The antigen remains unidentified. These data come from a study of shared clonotypes between healthy human individuals. Looking at the study overall: Participating donors consisted of a couple of women and a few men aged 18 to 49.

Findings and limits, study-wide: A handful of donors held 4.5% to 5% of naive CD4 clonotypes in common.

The healthy adult donors were HIV-negative and reported no recent acute infections or vaccinations. Clones were sequenced by immunoSEQ multiplex PCR, and TCRdb holds only the in-frame ones, with some missing. The sample shows more than 500,000 clones, 95% to 96% of them seen only once. This CDR3 has 15 amino acids. Germline-derived CDR1 and CDR2 are SGHDN and FVKESK. V lost 2 bases to trimming and J lost 9 bases, with 20 bases between them. This chain uses TRBV14 with TRBJ2-7; D possibly corresponds to TRBD2 (5 bases). The source is a woman in her 30s in good health. Material: naive CD4+ T cells sorted from blood. As for subset: CD45RA+ positively selected. The CDR3 DNA reads as TGTGCCAGCAGCCAATTCCCTTCGGCCTACGAGGGGCAGTACTTC. Translating gives CASSQFPSAYEGQYF.